What follows describes a single T cell receptor beta chain. The data were obtained in a study of blood T cell repertoires in COVID-19. About the research overall: The United States, Italy and Spain provided the acute and convalescent COVID-19 samples. From T cells, B-cell-depleted T cells, or PBMCs came the material, which was cDNA or gDNA.

Original processing methods: Quantification of nucleated cells was approximated via reference gene primer amplification. Sequencing used immunoSEQ multiplex PCR; TCRdb keeps in-frame clones, though not all of them. That table is the source of V, J and clone size, and D and trimming were worked out from the DNA. There are 63,000 or so clones in the sample; about 86% occur only once, and 10% to 15% lies in the top ten. This CDR3 region has 15 residues. CDR1 is MNHNY and CDR2 is SVGAGI in the germline V gene (reference sequence). V dropped 2 bases and J dropped 0 bases, with 11 bases sitting between them.

Sample: peripheral blood. J is TRBJ2-7 and V is TRBV6-6, with TRBD2 as a possible D gene (5 bases). This clonotype originated in a human donor in a cohort sampled during active COVID-19. Here the CDR3 DNA reads TGTGCCAGCAGTTACATCGGGATTACCTCCTACGAGCAGTACTTC. Protein sequence: CASSYIGITSYEQYF.